This T cell receptor (beta chain) was identified in a study of early T cells in non-severe SARS-CoV-2 infection. Overall study context: The authors sequenced bulk RNA from unsorted whole blood, leaving chains unpaired.

One entry per CDR3 protein results from TCRdb running MiXCR on the 5' RACE reads. The sample carries tens of thousands of distinct CDR3 sequences, around 9.3% recorded once. The specimen sequenced was whole blood. The sequence came from an adult who was a healthcare worker with PCR-confirmed SARS-CoV-2 infection or an uninfected control (not recorded which).

This CDR3 reads CASSQSSGMGTGELFF. CDR3 bases: TGCGCCAGCAGCCAAAGTAGCGGGATGGGCACCGGGGAGCTGTTTTTT. The genes are TRBV5-1 and TRBJ2-2, with 8 bases identical to TRBD2. Trimming removed 4 bases from V and 4 bases from J; junction bases left unmatched: 9. The CDR3 is 16 residues long. Germline V gene data show CDR1 as SGHRS and CDR2 as YFSETQ. The full variable domain, rest sourced from reference TRBV5-1 and TRBJ2-2, is KAGVTQTPRYLIKTRGQQVTLSCSPISGHRSVSWYQQTPGQGLQFLFEYFSETQRNKGNFPGRFSGRQFSNSRSEMNVSTLELGDSALYLCASSQSSGMGTGELFFGEGSRLTVL.